The present TCR beta chain was sequenced within a study of T cell responses to AZD1222 COVID-19 vaccine. Study-level results: Donors were mostly white British, more females; clonal diversity possibly underestimated.

V gave up 0 bases and J gave up 9 bases, with 9 bases separating them. CDR1 LNHDA and CDR2 SQIVND come from the germline V gene (reference sequence). The CDR3 loop spans 13 amino acids. TCRdb's table, derived via immunoSEQ multiplex PCR, lists solely in-frame clones and lacks some. The sample consists of under 150,000 clones, around 88% of them appearing once. For this clone: Its antigen is unidentified.

The source material was peripheral blood, sampled 28 days after the second AZD1222 dose. This chain links TRBV19 with TRBJ2-1, with D perhaps being TRBD1 or TRBD2 (5 bases each). The TCR originated in an adult who received the AZD1222 COVID-19 vaccine. CDR3 region: CASSIEGRAEQFF. As DNA, the CDR3 is TGTGCCAGTAGTATAGAGGGACGGGCTGAGCAGTTCTTC.